The clone carrying this T cell receptor (beta chain) was counted only a few times. What it binds is unknown. After autologous stem cell transplantation all patients relapsed, and prior brentuximab vedotin exposure differed between cohorts. This sample is part of a study of PD-1 blockade in classical Hodgkin lymphoma. Study at large: Every 2 weeks, patients got 3 mg/kg intravenous nivolumab.

Points from the study as a whole: There remain no defined causes for the repertoire differences, which possibly reflect disease activity or prior therapy. Complete responders entered with baseline diversity on par with newly diagnosed patients, the results showed. CD4+ TCR diversity, unlike CD8+, climbed significantly by C4D1.

Measured with immunoSEQ multiplex PCR; TCRdb has only the in-frame clones, and not every one. The sample consists of 100,000 or so clones, about 89% of them appearing once. V was cut by 3 bases and J by 0 bases, with 7 bases left in between. The CDR3 is made up of 14 amino acids. Per germline, CDR1 SGHTA and CDR2 FQGTGA. This clonotype was obtained from a human donor with classical Hodgkin lymphoma. The sample consisted of peripheral blood mononuclear cells (PBMCs), taken before the second cycle of nivolumab. The rearrangement links TRBV7-3 to TRBJ2-3, with a weak D call TRBD1 (6 bases). The CDR3 bases are TGTGCCAGCAGCTTGGGACACAGCACAGATACGCAGTATTTT. Protein: CASSLGHSTDTQYF.